Following are 6 T cell receptor beta chains from one sample sequenced in a study of OX40 agonist ivuxolimab in advanced cancers. This table comes from immunoSEQ multiplex PCR, and its TCRdb copy is limited to in-frame clones, with some not included. The sample contains tens of thousands of clones, roughly 80% of which appear only once. This specimen consisted of CD4+ or CD8+ T cells sorted from blood, obtained in a trial of the OX40 agonist ivuxolimab. These receptors were obtained from an adult with an advanced solid tumor such as melanoma, head and neck, liver or kidney cancer.

The gene calls are TRBV10-3 and TRBJ1-2; D is unresolved. There are 14 residues in the CDR3. Between the trimmed V and J ends, which lost 2 bases and 2 bases, there was a span of 9 bases. Per the germline V gene, CDR1 is ENHRY and CDR2 is SYGVKD. This CDR3 reads CAISELRVNYGYTF. In DNA form, the CDR3 reads TGTGCCATCAGTGAGCTGAGGGTAAACTATGGCTACACCTTC.

The chain links TRBV6-5 to TRBJ2-1; 11 bases align to TRBD2. The CDR3 is made up of 15 amino acids. Germline assignment: CDR1 MNHEY and CDR2 SVGAGI. V trimming: 4 bases; J trimming: 7 bases; junction bases outside the gene matches: 6. CDR3 coding DNA: TGTGCCAGCAGTTCTCTAGCGGGGGGCCTAAATGAGCAGTTCTTC. Translation: CASSSLAGGLNEQFF.

In its sample, this clone was seen once. The rearrangement links TRBV6-1 to TRBJ1-2; D is perhaps TRBD1 (5 bases). Trimming pared 11 bases from V and 2 bases from J, leaving 9 bases between. CDR1 and CDR2 from the germline V gene are MNHNS and SASEGT. This CDR3 is built from 11 residues. The CDR3 coding sequence is TGTGCCGGGGGGGTGAACTATGGCTACACCTTC. Amino acid sequence: CAGGVNYGYTF.

This chain links TRBV7-9 with TRBJ1-4, with a tentative D call TRBD1 (6 bases). There are 16 residues in the CDR3. V lost 4 bases and J 4 bases, leaving 16 bases between the germline ends. From germline, CDR1 is SEHNR and CDR2 FQNEAQ (reference sequence). Written as DNA, the CDR3 is TGTGCCAGCAGCTCCCGGACAGCTCATGATAATGAAAAACTGTTTTTT. Protein sequence: CASSSRTAHDNEKLFF. Using reference TRBV7-9 and TRBJ1-4 for the parts outside the CDR3, the full variable domain is DTGVSQNPRHKITKRGQNVTFRCDPISEHNRLYWYRQTLGQGPEFLTYFQNEAQLEKSRLLSDRFSAERPKGSFSTLEIQRTEQGDSAMYLCASSSRTAHDNEKLFFGSGTQLSVL.

CDR3 sequence (DNA): TGTGCCAGCAGCCCGGGACAAGGGACCTATGGCTACACCTTC. It yields the protein CASSPGQGTYGYTF. This chain connects TRBV7-2 to TRBJ1-2, with D tentatively TRBD1 (6 bases). Germline CDR1 and CDR2: SGHTA and FQGNSA. Trimming stripped 5 bases from V and 4 bases from J, with 14 bases between. The CDR3 length is 14 residues.

CDR3 DNA sequence: TGTGCCAGCAGCTTAGGAAGGGAGGGCGAGCAGTACGTC. It codes for CASSLGREGEQYV. J is TRBJ2-7 and V is TRBV7-2; 7 bases are a match to TRBD2. The CDR3 has 13 amino acids. The V gene's germline CDR1 is SGHTA and CDR2 FQGNSA. J gave up 6 bases and V 1 base, and 3 bases lay outside the gene matches.